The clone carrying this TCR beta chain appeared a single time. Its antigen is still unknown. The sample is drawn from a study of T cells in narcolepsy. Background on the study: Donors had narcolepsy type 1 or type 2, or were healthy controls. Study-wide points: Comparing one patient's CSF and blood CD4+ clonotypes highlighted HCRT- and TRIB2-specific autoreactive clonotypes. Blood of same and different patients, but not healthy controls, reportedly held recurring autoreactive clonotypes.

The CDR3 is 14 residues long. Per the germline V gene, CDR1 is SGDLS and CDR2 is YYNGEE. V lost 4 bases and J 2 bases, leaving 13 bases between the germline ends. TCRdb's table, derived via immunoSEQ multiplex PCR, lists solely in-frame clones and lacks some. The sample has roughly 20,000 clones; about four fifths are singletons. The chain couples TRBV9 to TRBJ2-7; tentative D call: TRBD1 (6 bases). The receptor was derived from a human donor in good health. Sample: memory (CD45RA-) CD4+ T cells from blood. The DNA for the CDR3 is TGTGCCAGCAGCCCAACAGGGAAAACCTACGAGCAGTACTTC. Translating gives CASSPTGKTYEQYF.